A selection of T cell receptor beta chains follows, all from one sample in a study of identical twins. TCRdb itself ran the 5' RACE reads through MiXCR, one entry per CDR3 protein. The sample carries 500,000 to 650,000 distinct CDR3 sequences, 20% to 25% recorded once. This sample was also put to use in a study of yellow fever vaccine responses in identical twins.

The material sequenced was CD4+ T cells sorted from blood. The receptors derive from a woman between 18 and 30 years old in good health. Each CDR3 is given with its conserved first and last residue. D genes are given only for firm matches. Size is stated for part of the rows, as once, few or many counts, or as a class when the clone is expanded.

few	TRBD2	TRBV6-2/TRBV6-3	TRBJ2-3	CASSRLASTDTQYF	TGTGCCAGCAGCAGACTAGCGAGCACAGATACGCAGTATTTT
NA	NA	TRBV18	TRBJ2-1	CASSPAGNEQFF	TGTGCCAGCTCACCAGCCGGAAATGAGCAGTTCTTC
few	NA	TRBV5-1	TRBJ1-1	CASSSGVEGWTEAFF	TGCGCCAGCAGCTCGGGGGTCGAGGGATGGACTGAAGCTTTCTTT
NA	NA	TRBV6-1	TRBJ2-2	CASSGGLNTGELFF	TGTGCCAGCAGTGGGGGGTTGAACACCGGGGAGCTGTTTTTT
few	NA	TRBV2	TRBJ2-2	CANSGRGGELFF	TGTGCCAATTCGGGACGGGGCGGGGAGCTGTTTTTT
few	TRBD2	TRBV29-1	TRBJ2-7	CSALDQRGPYEQYF	TGCAGCGCCCTAGACCAGCGGGGGCCCTACGAGCAGTACTTC
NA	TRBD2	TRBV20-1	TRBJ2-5	CSARKGLGGETQYF	TGCAGTGCTAGAAAGGGACTAGGTGGTGAGACCCAGTACTTC
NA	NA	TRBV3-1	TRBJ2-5	CASSPGRTQYF	TGTGCCAGCAGCCCCGGTCGGACCCAGTACTTC
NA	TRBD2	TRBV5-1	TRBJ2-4	CASSPQSGGPKNIQYF	TGCGCCAGCAGCCCCCAGTCGGGGGGGCCCAAAAACATTCAGTACTTC
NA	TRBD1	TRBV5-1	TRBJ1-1	CASSRKTGGDVNTEAFF	TGCGCCAGCAGCAGAAAGACAGGGGGTGACGTGAACACTGAAGCTTTCTTT
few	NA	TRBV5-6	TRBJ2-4	CASSGLQDIQYF	TGTGCCAGCAGCGGATTACAGGACATTCAGTACTTC
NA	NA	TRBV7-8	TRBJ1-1	CASSLAPGGLNTEAFF	TGTGCCAGCAGCTTAGCACCGGGCGGCTTGAACACTGAAGCTTTCTTT
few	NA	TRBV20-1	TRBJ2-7	CSASEGPLSYEQYF	TGCAGTGCCTCCGAGGGGCCTCTCTCCTACGAGCAGTACTTC
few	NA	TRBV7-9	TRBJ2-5	CASSANRGQETQYF	TGTGCCAGCAGCGCTAACAGAGGCCAAGAGACCCAGTACTTC
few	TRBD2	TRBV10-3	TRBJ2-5	CAIRPSGTETQYF	TGTGCCATCAGACCTAGCGGGACCGAGACCCAGTACTTC
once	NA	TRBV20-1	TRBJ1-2	CSASPQGSGYGYTF	TGCAGTGCTAGTCCCCAGGGATCGGGCTATGGCTACACCTTC
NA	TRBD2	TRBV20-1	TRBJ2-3	CSARGSRLAGPDTQYF	TGCAGTGCTAGAGGCTCCCGGCTAGCGGGGCCAGATACGCAGTATTTT
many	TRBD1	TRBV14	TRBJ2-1	CASSQEDRASSYNEQFF	TGTGCCAGCAGCCAGGAAGACAGGGCAAGCTCCTACAATGAGCAGTTCTTC
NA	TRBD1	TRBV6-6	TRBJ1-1	CASSTGVTEAFF	TGTGCCAGCAGTACAGGGGTCACTGAAGCTTTCTTT
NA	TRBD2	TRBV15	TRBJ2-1	CATSTPPGGPFYNEQFF	TGTGCCACCAGCACCCCCCCGGGAGGGCCTTTTTACAATGAGCAGTTCTTC
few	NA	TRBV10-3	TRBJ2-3	CAISESSSNADTQYF	TGTGCCATCAGTGAGTCCTCTAGCAACGCAGATACGCAGTATTTT
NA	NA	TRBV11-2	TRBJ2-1	CASSLTLGEQFF	TGTGCCAGCAGCTTAACCTTGGGTGAGCAGTTCTTC
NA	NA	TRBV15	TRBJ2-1	CATSRELTSGSWEQFF	TGTGCCACCAGCAGAGAACTGACTTCCGGGTCCTGGGAGCAGTTCTTC
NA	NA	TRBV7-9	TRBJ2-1	CASSFYFGEQFF	TGTGCCAGCAGCTTTTATTTTGGGGAGCAGTTCTTC
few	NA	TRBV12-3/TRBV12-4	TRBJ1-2	CASSPRGGAGGYTF	TGTGCCAGCAGTCCCCGGGGGGGCGCCGGTGGCTACACCTTC